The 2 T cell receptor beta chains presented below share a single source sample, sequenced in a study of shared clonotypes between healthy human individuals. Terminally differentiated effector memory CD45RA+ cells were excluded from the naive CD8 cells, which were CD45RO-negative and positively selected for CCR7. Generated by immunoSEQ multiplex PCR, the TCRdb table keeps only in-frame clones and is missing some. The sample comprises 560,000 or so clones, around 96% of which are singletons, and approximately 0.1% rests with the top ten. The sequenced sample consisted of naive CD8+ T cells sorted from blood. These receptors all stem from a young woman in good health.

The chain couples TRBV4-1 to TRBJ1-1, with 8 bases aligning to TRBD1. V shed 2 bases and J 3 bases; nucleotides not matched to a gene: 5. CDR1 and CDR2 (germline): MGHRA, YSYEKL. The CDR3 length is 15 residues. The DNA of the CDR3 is TGCGCCAGCAGCCAACAAGACAGGGGACACACTGAAGCTTTCTTT. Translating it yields CASSQQDRGHTEAFF.

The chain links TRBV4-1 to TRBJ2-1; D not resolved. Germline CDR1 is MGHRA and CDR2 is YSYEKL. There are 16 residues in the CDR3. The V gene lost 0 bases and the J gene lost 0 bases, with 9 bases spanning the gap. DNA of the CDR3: TGCGCCAGCAGCCAAGAAGGCAGGAGCTCCTACAATGAGCAGTTCTTC. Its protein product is CASSQEGRSSYNEQFF.